The source of this T cell receptor (beta chain) is a study of OX40 agonist ivuxolimab in advanced cancers. Looking at the study overall: Patients' therapy was ivuxolimab, an antibody that acts as an agonist of OX40 (CD134). Every 2 weeks, ivuxolimab was infused into the patients intravenously at between 0.01 and 10 mg/kg. Of mixed ages from about 20 to 90 and averaging 60 years, the group was almost 85% male.

The method was immunoSEQ multiplex PCR; TCRdb's version includes in-frame clones alone and lacks a portion of them. The data hold 70,000 to 100,000 clones, with 85% to 90% observed a single time. Trimming shortened V by 6 bases and J by 3 bases, and 15 bases separated the two germline ends. The germline CDR1 and CDR2 sequences are LNHDA and SQIVND (reference sequence). The CDR3 length is 14 residues. The chain links TRBV19 to TRBJ2-7; weak D call: TRBD2 (5 bases). The source material was CD4+ or CD8+ T cells sorted from blood, sampled in a trial of the OX40 agonist ivuxolimab. The source of this sequence is an adult with an advanced solid tumor such as melanoma, head and neck, liver or kidney cancer. CDR3: CASSPLLGHYEQYF. The CDR3 DNA reads TGTGCCAGTAGCCCACTACTAGGCCACTACGAGCAGTACTTC. The variable domain in full, with the rest retrieved from reference TRBV19 and TRBJ2-7, is DGGITQSPKYLFRKEGQNVTLSCEQNLNHDAMYWYRQDPGQGLRLIYYSQIVNDFQKGDIAEGYSVSREKKESFPLTVTSAQKNPTAFYLCASSPLLGHYEQYFGPGTRLTVT.